The sequence of this T cell receptor (beta chain) was determined in a study of blood T cell repertoires in COVID-19 (dated by TCRdb to the early 2020s). About the study as a whole: Collaborator samples came from the United States, Italy and Spain and covered acute and convalescent phases of COVID-19. A de-identified subject ID, COVID-19 status, age in years and sex were almost always included in the sample metadata. Where available, HLA class I and class II types were obtained from metadata supplied by the sample provider rather than from assay-based typing. The repertoires were released in a freely available public database meant as a resource for research on the immune response to SARS-CoV-2. The material from the prospective study consisted of cDNA or gDNA derived from T cells, B-cell-depleted T cells, or PBMCs. The samples were drawn from the first 160 participants of the ongoing ImmuneRACE study and from under 1,500 subjects provided by 6 global collaborators. The dataset comprised deeply sampled blood TCRbeta repertoires from subjects exposed to, actively infected with, or recovered from COVID-19. General study outcomes and caveats: The amount of clinical and demographic metadata varied by source and participant and was provided uncurated.

This clone was recorded only once. The antigen this receptor binds is unknown. No quality values exist for individual bases; no much larger clone is one base distant. The CDR3 holds 13 amino acids from the cysteine to the phenylalanine. Left in the record is the CDR3 DNA by itself, 39 bases read in frame from the first base. V lost 7 bases and J lost 3 bases; the stretch between them is 12 bases long. CDR1 and CDR2 were assigned from the germline V gene as SNHLY and FYNNEI. TCRbeta CDR3 regions were amplified from genomic DNA using the immunoSEQ Assay, a bias-controlled multiplex PCR. In the paper's pipeline: The number of nucleated cells in each sample was estimated by amplification of reference gene primers within the assay. To quantify the absolute abundance of each unique TCRbeta CDR3 rearrangement, sequence reads were collapsed and filtered. For each sample, productive Simpson clonality was calculated by taking the square root of Simpson's diversity index across productive rearrangements. The source is immuneACCESS, and TCRdb retained only in-frame sequences with V and J called. Part of the clones is not carried over; for the studies checked, unresolved V genes explain less than half of this, and the remainder is unexplained. V and J calls and clone size follow that table, whereas D and trimming were derived from the DNA. This sample gives around 500,000 clones in total; 88% of them show up just once. The ten largest clones add up to just over 8% of the sample.

Participants in the prospective study were aged roughly 18 to 89 years, lived in about two dozen United States geographic areas, and enrolled through a virtual design. In the prospective study, cohorts were assigned on the basis of participant-reported clinical history obtained from a screening survey and a study questionnaire. ImmuneRACE Cohort 3 recovered participants were defined by two consecutive negative NP/OP PCR tests, healthcare professional clearance, or symptom resolution. Each participant in the prospective study had whole blood, serum and a nasopharyngeal or oropharyngeal swab collected by mobile phlebotomists. Participants in the prospective study had the option to provide additional blood draws and questionnaires over a 2-month period. Blood samples from the prospective study were shipped frozen or at room temperature prior to DNA extraction.

The sequenced material came from PBMCs or T cells enriched from blood (not recorded which). This clonotype was obtained from a woman in her fifties or sixties who had recovered from COVID-19. In this chain, TRBV2 is recombined with TRBJ1-2; a weak D assignment points to TRBD1 (5 bases agree). DNA sequence: TGTGCCAGCAAGCTGGGGGGGTACTATGGCTACACCTTC. It codes for CASKLGGYYGYTF.